This paragraph covers one T cell receptor beta chain sequence. The entry originates in a study of blood T cell repertoires in COVID-19. CDR1 is LNHDA, CDR2 SQIVND, per germline (reference sequence). V was clipped by 3 bases and J by 7 bases, with 15 bases between them. This CDR3 has 14 residues. Sequencing used immunoSEQ multiplex PCR; TCRdb keeps in-frame clones, though not all of them. The sample shows some 210,000 clones, 87% of them seen only once. V is TRBV19 and J is TRBJ1-1; a possible D gene is TRBD1 (6 bases). The sample consisted of PBMCs or T cells enriched from blood (not recorded which). The clonotype comes from a man between 18 and 29 years old with acute COVID-19. CDR3 in amino acids: CASSIQGNNGEAFF. The DNA for the CDR3 is TGTGCCAGTAGTATCCAGGGGAATAATGGTGAAGCTTTCTTT.